The clone carrying this T cell receptor (beta chain) showed up just once. This entry belongs to a study of PD-L1 blockade in urothelial cancer. Study overall: Patients' histories included 0 to 3 prior chemotherapy regimens.

This CDR3 is built from 13 residues. CDR1 and CDR2 from the germline V gene are SEHNR and FQNEAQ (reference sequence). Trimming removed 5 bases at V and 1 base at J, with 7 bases between. The data were produced by immunoSEQ multiplex PCR, yet TCRdb's version contains in-frame clones alone and is incomplete. The sample carries over 45,000 clones, approximately 86% recorded once. Sampling of each patient yielded between 1 and 8 specimens, collected pretreatment and on-treatment. The starting material was PBMCs, obtained around atezolizumab (anti-PD-L1) treatment. The chain recombines TRBV7-9 with TRBJ2-3; D perhaps matches TRBD2 (6 bases). This clonotype was sampled from a man between 50 and 59 years old with urothelial cancer. The CDR3 DNA follows: TGTGCCAGCAGCCCTAGCGGCACAGATACGCAGTATTTT. As protein: CASSPSGTDTQYF.